The clone carrying this TCR beta chain was recorded a few times. This study enrolled people aged about 18 to 95 from approximately 24 US geographic areas. These data belong to a study of blood T cell repertoires in COVID-19. The CDR3 contains 15 residues. The V and J ends lost 5 bases and 12 bases, in that order; junction bases with no gene match: 14. CDR1 is SGHVS and CDR2 is FQNEAQ in the germline V gene. In the source study's methods: Nucleated cell counts were estimated from reference gene primer amplification. The repertoire was sequenced with immunoSEQ multiplex PCR; TCRdb's copy has only in-frame clones and lacks some. V and J calls and clone size follow that table, whereas D and trimming were derived from the DNA. The sample lists around 150,000 clones; approximately 80% were seen once.

The receptor was derived from a man between 50 and 59 years old who had recovered from COVID-19. The chain joins TRBV7-8 to TRBJ2-1; 9 bases match TRBD1. Sequencing was carried out using PBMCs or T cells enriched from blood (not recorded which). CDR3 residues: CASSPAGQGVGAQFF. The CDR3, as DNA: TGTGCCAGCAGCCCGGCGGGACAGGGTGTCGGGGCGCAGTTCTTC. The full variable domain, in which reference TRBV7-8 and TRBJ2-1 provide the parts outside the CDR3, is GAGVSQSPRYKVAKRGQDVALRCDPISGHVSLFWYQQALGQGPEFLTYFQNEAQLDKSGLPSDRFFAERPEGSVSTLKIQRTQQEDSAVYLCASSPAGQGVGAQFFGPGTRLTVL.